This T cell receptor (beta chain) appears in the sequencing data of a study of radiotherapy plus CTLA-4 blockade in lung cancer (dated by TCRdb to 2017 to 2018). At the level of the whole study: Among the enrolled patients, under 20% had an objective response, and roughly 30% reached disease control.

Worth noting for this clone: No cognate antigen has been identified for it. There are no base qualities to consult, and no much larger clone falls within one base.

V ends up 9 bases short and J 6 bases short, with an unmatched junction base count of 8. For CDR1 and CDR2, the germline V gene lists MNHNS and SASEGT. Its CDR3 holds 13 amino acids, cysteine through phenylalanine. Left in the record is the CDR3 DNA by itself, 39 bases read in frame from the first base. Library construction relied on the immunoSEQ multiplex PCR assay. Held by TCRdb, this immuneACCESS table contains in-frame sequences only and omits some clones. Under half of the omission traces to an unresolved V gene where checked; the cause of the rest is unknown. The sample table records 35,000 to 40,000 clones; about 86% of these occur just once. The ten largest clones take up 20% to 25% of the sample. Overall study outcomes, separate from this receptor: Early dynamic changes in blood T cell clones, together with increased serum interferon-beta after radiation, were reported as the strongest predictors of response. TCR clones derived from tumors expanded in peripheral blood after treatment with radiotherapy and ipilimumab.

Focal radiation therapy combined with CTLA-4 blockade (ipilimumab) was tested in patients with chemo-refractory metastatic non-small-cell lung cancer. The rearranged chain carries TRBV6-1 and TRBJ2-3, with 8 bases matching TRBD2. The TCR was taken from a human donor with non-small cell lung cancer whose response to radiotherapy plus ipilimumab could not be evaluated. This material consisted of peripheral blood, taken from a patient treated with radiotherapy plus ipilimumab. The CDR3 amino acid sequence is: CASAGRAGDTQYF. The DNA sequence reads TGTGCCAGTGCCGGGAGGGCCGGGGATACGCAGTATTTT.